Presented here are 8 T cell receptor beta chains from one specimen sequenced in a study of T cell responses to AZD1222 COVID-19 vaccine. Assay used: immunoSEQ multiplex PCR; TCRdb lists only in-frame clones, some missing. The sample has around 120,000 clones, 70% to 90% seen once. The sequencing used peripheral blood, collected on day 0 of MenACWY control vaccination. The receptor set was obtained from an adult in good health.

V and J are TRBV11-1 and TRBJ2-1; 11 bases are shared with TRBD1. Germline V gives CDR1 SGHAT, CDR2 FQDESV (reference sequence). This CDR3 contains 17 residues. The ends lost 0 bases at V and 9 bases at J; junction bases unmatched: 10. The DNA of the CDR3 is TGTGCCAGCAGCTTAGCGTATGGACAGGGGGCTTTAGGTGAGCAGTTCTTC. This codes for CASSLAYGQGALGEQFF.

This chain links TRBV13 with TRBJ2-5, with 8 nucleotides matching TRBD2. Per the germline V gene, CDR1 is PRHDT and CDR2 is FYEKMQ (reference sequence). The CDR3 loop spans 15 amino acids. Trimming removed 6 bases from V and 5 bases from J; junction bases left unmatched: 11. The CDR3 reads CASSQIGGAHETQYF. The DNA of the CDR3 is TGTGCCAGCAGTCAGATCGGGGGGGCCCACGAGACCCAGTACTTC.

This clone was picked up one time. The rearrangement links TRBV30 to TRBJ2-1; TRBD1 is a possible D gene (5 bases). V dropped 0 bases and J dropped 4 bases, with 7 bases sitting between them. This CDR3 contains 13 residues. CDR1 and CDR2 (germline): GTSNPN, SVGIG (reference sequence). This CDR3 reads CAWSVTGYNEQFF. The CDR3 DNA reads TGTGCCTGGAGTGTAACAGGATACAATGAGCAGTTCTTC. Full variable domain (missing parts from reference TRBV30 and TRBJ2-1): SQTIHQWPATLVQPVGSPLSLECTVEGTSNPNLYWYRQAAGRGLQLLFYSVGIGQISSEVPQNLSASRPQDRQFILSSKKLLLSDSGFYLCAWSVTGYNEQFFGPGTRLTVL.

The genes are TRBV6-5 and TRBJ1-5; no firm D call. The germline V gene has CDR1 MNHEY and CDR2 SVGAGI. The CDR3 loop spans 13 amino acids. With 0 bases removed from V and 5 bases from J, the gap between germline ends came to 5 bases. CDR3 DNA: TGTGCCAGCAGTTACTCTACCCATCAGCCCCAGCATTTT. This gives the protein CASSYSTHQPQHF.

This clone has a handful of counts. The V call is TRBV6-5, the J call TRBJ1-1, with D possibly TRBD1 on 5 matching bases. Trimming left V 0 bases short and J 4 bases short, with 12 bases between. The CDR3 has 15 residues. Germline values: CDR1 MNHEY, CDR2 SVGAGI. The CDR3 nucleotides read TGTGCCAGCAGTTACTCGCAGGGCGGGGGCACTGAAGCTTTCTTT. Translation gives CASSYSQGGGTEAFF.

The V gene is TRBV12-3 or TRBV12-4, the J gene TRBJ1-2, with a tentative D call TRBD1 (5 bases). The V end was cut by 5 bases, the J end by 6 bases, with 13 bases between. The CDR3 has 13 amino acids. The CDR3 loop reads CASSPGWADGYTF. The CDR3 region has the DNA TGTGCCAGCAGTCCAGGGTGGGCGGATGGCTACACCTTC.

The gene calls are TRBV7-9 and TRBJ1-6; D is undetermined. Germline-derived CDR1 and CDR2 are SEHNR and FQNEAQ (reference sequence). CDR3 length: 11 amino acids. Trimming stripped 5 bases from V and 10 bases from J, with 6 bases between. CDR3 nucleotides: TGTGCCAGCAGCGTCGGATCACCCCTCCACTTT. It specifies CASSVGSPLHF.

The V call is TRBV19, the J call TRBJ1-1; D not certain. Germline loops: CDR1 LNHDA, CDR2 SQIVND (reference sequence). V was trimmed by 6 bases and J by 1 base, leaving 15 bases between them. The CDR3 covers 15 residues. The CDR3 bases are TGTGCCAGTAGCCCCATGGCCTTGGGGAACACTGAAGCTTTCTTT. The encoded protein is CASSPMALGNTEAFF.